The 32 T cell receptor beta chains in this list originate from one sample, sequenced in a study of CD8 T cells in ankylosing spondylitis. TCRdb redid the calling of the 5' RACE reads with MiXCR, one entry per CDR3 protein. This repertoire shows 35,000 to 45,000 distinct CDR3 sequences, approximately 11% found once; its top ten account for around 1.4%. Sequencing was carried out using blood, either unsorted or a sorted T cell fraction (not recorded which). Receptor source: a male donor with ankylosing spondylitis or in good health (not recorded which).

This clonotype was seen ten or more times. The V gene is TRBV5-1, the J gene TRBJ1-2; TRBD1 matches 8 bases. The germline V gene has CDR1 SGHRS and CDR2 YFSETQ. CDR3 size: 16 residues. V trimming: 0 bases; J trimming: 4 bases; junction bases outside the gene matches: 8. CDR3 nucleotide sequence: TGCGCCAGCAGCTTGGACGCCGGGACAGGCGGCTATGGCTACACCTTC. This encodes CASSLDAGTGGYGYTF.

This clonotype was counted ten times or more. The chain has TRBV5-1 and TRBJ2-2, with D perhaps matching TRBD1 (5 bases). The CDR3 is 15 amino acids. V lost 4 bases and J lost 1, with 11 bases in between. From germline, CDR1 is SGHRS and CDR2 YFSETQ. The CDR3 protein is CASSQTTGNTGELFF. CDR3 sequence (DNA): TGCGCCAGCAGCCAAACTACAGGGAACACCGGGGAGCTGTTTTTT.

This clonotype showed up many times. The V gene is TRBV6-5, the J gene TRBJ2-1; TRBD2 matches 7 bases. V gave up 2 bases and J gave up 8 bases; unmatched junction bases: 12. The V gene's germline CDR1 is MNHEY and CDR2 SVGAGI. This CDR3 is built from 16 residues. The CDR3 sequence is CASSYGPEAGRHEQFF. CDR3 DNA sequence: TGTGCCAGCAGTTACGGTCCGGAAGCGGGACGACATGAGCAGTTCTTC.

This clonotype has a count of ten or more. J is TRBJ1-1 and V is TRBV10-3; tentative D call: TRBD1 (6 bases). Germline V gene sequence: CDR1 ENHRY, CDR2 SYGVKD. Trimming shortened V by 2 bases and J by 5 bases, and 15 bases separated the two germline ends. The CDR3 has 15 amino acids. CDR3 DNA: TGTGCCATCAGTGAGGCAGGGGTAGAAGATACTGAAGCTTTCTTT. It translates to CAISEAGVEDTEAFF.

There are a few counts of this clonotype. The chain is built from TRBV5-1 and TRBJ2-7; D is possibly TRBD1 (6 bases). The CDR3 runs to 14 residues. The germline gives CDR1 SGHRS, CDR2 YFSETQ. The V end lost 0 bases, the J end lost 1 base, and 8 bases lay between the germline ends. In nucleotides, the CDR3 is TGCGCCAGCAGCTTGGTTGGGACATCCTACGAGCAGTACTTC. It codes for CASSLVGTSYEQYF.

This clonotype has at least ten counts. The chain combines TRBV5-6 with TRBJ1-4, with D hard to call. Trimming took 2 bases from V and 5 from J, leaving 13 bases between them. Germline V gives CDR1 SGHDT, CDR2 YYEEEE. This CDR3 spans 15 amino acids. In DNA form, the CDR3 reads TGTGCCAGCAGCTTCCGGGGATGGGGAAATGAAAAACTGTTTTTT. Translated, it gives CASSFRGWGNEKLFF.

This clonotype was seen ten or more times. This sequence joins TRBV15 and TRBJ2-6; no definite D call. The V end was cut by 3 bases, the J end by 3 bases, with 9 bases between. Germline V CDR1 and CDR2: LNHNV, YYDKDF (reference sequence). This CDR3 comprises 15 residues. The CDR3 loop is CATSSGPYGANVLTF. The DNA for the CDR3 is TGTGCCACCAGCAGCGGGCCTTATGGGGCCAACGTCCTGACTTTC. Full variable domain (remainder filled in from reference TRBV15 and TRBJ2-6): DAMVIQNPRYQVTQFGKPVTLSCSQTLNHNVMYWYQQKSSQAPKLLFHYYDKDFNNEADTPDNFQSRRPNTSFCFLDIRSPGLGDTAMYLCATSSGPYGANVLTFGAGSRLTVL.

This clonotype showed up many times. This chain joins TRBV5-1 and TRBJ2-1; 8 nucleotides agree with TRBD2. Germline V CDR1 and CDR2: SGHRS, YFSETQ. CDR3 length: 17 residues. V shed 0 bases, J shed 6 bases, and the junction held 11 bases outside the gene matches. CDR3 loop: CASSLAPRTSRANEQFF. CDR3 DNA: TGCGCCAGCAGCTTGGCCCCCAGGACTAGCCGTGCCAATGAGCAGTTCTTC.

In its sample, this clonotype was seen many times. The V gene is TRBV5-1, the J gene TRBJ2-1, with D unclear. The CDR3 has 15 amino acids. Germline V gene sequence: CDR1 SGHRS, CDR2 YFSETQ. Trimming took off 1 base at V and 0 bases at J, with 8 bases between the two ends. CDR3 coding DNA: TGCGCCAGCAGCTTGATGGCGAGCTCCTACAATGAGCAGTTCTTC. It encodes CASSLMASSYNEQFF.

The chain joins TRBV25-1 to TRBJ1-5; no firm D call. Deletions cut 7 bases from V and 5 bases from J, with 9 bases between. Germline CDR1 MGHDK, CDR2 SYGVNS. The CDR3 has 12 amino acids. CDR3 in amino acids: CASNDGDQPQHF. The CDR3 DNA sequence: TGTGCCAGCAACGACGGGGATCAGCCCCAGCATTTT.

This rearrangement joins TRBV7-2 to TRBJ1-5; unclear D gene. Trimming removed 4 bases at V and 5 bases at J, with 9 bases between. Germline V CDR1 and CDR2: SGHTA, FQGNSA. The CDR3 consists of 13 residues. The CDR3 sequence: CASSSRPHQPQHF. As DNA, the CDR3 is TGTGCCAGCAGCTCTAGACCCCATCAGCCCCAGCATTTT. The variable domain in full, with the rest retrieved from reference TRBV7-2 and TRBJ1-5, is GAGVSQSPSNKVTEKGKDVELRCDPISGHTALYWYRQSLGQGLEFLIYFQGNSAPDKSGLPSDRFSAERTGGSVSTLTIQRTQQEDSAVYLCASSSRPHQPQHFGDGTRLSIL.

This clonotype was seen ten or more times. V gene TRBV5-1 combines with J gene TRBJ1-4; 8 positions match TRBD1. Germline trimming cut 4 bases from V and 8 bases from J; bases unmatched to any gene: 7. The CDR3 is 14 amino acids. Germline V gene lookup returns CDR1 SGHRS and CDR2 YFSETQ. CDR3: CASSTGTGGEKLFF. The CDR3 DNA sequence: TGCGCCAGCAGCACCGGGACAGGAGGGGAAAAACTGTTTTTT.

This clonotype was seen at least ten times. The J gene is TRBJ1-4, the V gene TRBV5-5; 7 nucleotides align to TRBD1. Germline assignment: CDR1 SGHKS and CDR2 YYEKEE (reference sequence). Unmatched junction bases numbered 7, after V lost 4 bases and J lost 4 bases. The CDR3 spans 15 residues. The CDR3 here is CASSPPGQYNEKLFF. The CDR3 DNA follows: TGTGCCAGCAGCCCACCGGGACAGTATAATGAAAAACTGTTTTTT.

This clonotype came up many times. V and J are TRBV6-5 and TRBJ2-2; 7 bases align to TRBD1. The ends lost 10 bases at V and 4 bases at J; junction bases unmatched: 24. Per germline, CDR1 MNHEY and CDR2 SVGAGI. This CDR3 region has 19 residues. CDR3 nucleotides: TGTGCCACCACCCAGGGGGTTTTCGTACGGGACAAGCTCACCGGGGAGCTGTTTTTT. Encoded protein: CATTQGVFVRDKLTGELFF.

This clonotype was seen repeatedly, ten times or more. The chain has TRBV3-1 and TRBJ2-2, with D possibly TRBD2 on 5 matching bases. The V and J ends lost 3 bases and 5 bases respectively, with 10 bases between them. The germline gives CDR1 LGHDT, CDR2 YNNKEL (reference sequence). This CDR3 has 14 amino acids. The CDR3 spells CASSHSLATGELFF. The CDR3 coding sequence is TGTGCCAGCAGCCACTCGCTAGCTACCGGGGAGCTGTTTTTT.

This chain uses TRBV7-9 with TRBJ1-3; TRBD1 is a possible D gene (6 bases). Germline V CDR1 and CDR2: SEHNR, FQNEAQ (reference sequence). The CDR3 sequence is 14 residues long. V dropped 5 bases and J dropped 4 bases, with 12 bases sitting between them. The DNA of the CDR3 is TGTGCCAGCAGCCCAAGTGACAGGGGAAACACCATATATTTT. Translated, it gives CASSPSDRGNTIYF.

This clonotype was seen a handful of times. The V and J genes are TRBV28 and TRBJ1-2; a weak D match, TRBD1 (5 bases). CDR1 MDHEN and CDR2 SYDVKM come from the germline V gene. The CDR3 covers 14 residues. Trimming cost V 2 bases and J 8 bases, with 15 bases left between them. CDR3 DNA sequence: TGTGCCAGCAGTTTAGTCCGGGGCTCTCGGGGCTACACCTTC. As protein: CASSLVRGSRGYTF.

In its sample, this clonotype was seen many times. V usage is TRBV28 and J usage is TRBJ2-7, with D uncertain. V gave up 7 bases and J gave up 1 base, with 14 bases separating them. Germline CDR1 MDHEN, CDR2 SYDVKM. The CDR3 has 14 amino acids. Here the CDR3 DNA reads TGTGCCAGCACTCCCAGAACAGAGTCCTACGAGCAGTACTTC. This translates into CASTPRTESYEQYF. Full variable domain (remainder filled in from reference TRBV28 and TRBJ2-7): DVKVTQSSRYLVKRTGEKVFLECVQDMDHENMFWYRQDPGLGLRLIYFSYDVKMKEKGDIPEGYSVSREKKERFSLILESASTNQTSMYLCASTPRTESYEQYFGPGTRLTVT.

A few counts support this clonotype. V usage is TRBV6-5 and J usage is TRBJ2-1; D not resolved. CDR3 length equals 12 residues. Germline CDR1 MNHEY, CDR2 SVGAGI. With 6 bases removed from V and 10 bases from J, the gap between germline ends came to 13 bases. CDR3: CASRDTAREQFF. CDR3 nucleotides: TGTGCCAGCAGAGACACGGCTCGCGAGCAGTTCTTC.

The V gene is TRBV10-3, the J gene TRBJ2-6, with D perhaps TRBD1 (5 bases). The CDR3 consists of 15 residues. The germline V gene has CDR1 ENHRY and CDR2 SYGVKD. V lost 8 bases and J lost 3, with 14 bases in between. The CDR3 loop reads CAIGPGADGANVLTF. Written as DNA, the CDR3 is TGTGCCATCGGTCCTGGGGCGGATGGGGCCAACGTCCTGACTTTC.

The sample holds many counts of this clonotype. The rearrangement uses TRBV5-1 and TRBJ1-1, with a possible D match to TRBD1 (5 bases). V lost 0 bases and J 8 bases, leaving 14 bases between the germline ends. The CDR3 runs to 14 residues. Per germline, CDR1 SGHRS and CDR2 YFSETQ. The CDR3 here is CASSLAPGGAEAFF. The CDR3 region has the DNA TGCGCCAGCAGCTTGGCCCCTGGTGGGGCAGAAGCTTTCTTT.

The chain employs TRBV6-5 and TRBJ2-3; D not certain. The CDR3 loop spans 14 amino acids. Germline V gene lookup returns CDR1 MNHEY and CDR2 SVGAGI. V lost 3 bases and J lost 0, with 7 bases in between. CDR3 residues: CASSYWESTDTQYF. In DNA form, the CDR3 reads TGTGCCAGCAGTTATTGGGAAAGCACAGATACGCAGTATTTT.

This clonotype was seen many times. The chain is built from TRBV5-1 and TRBJ2-3, with 7 nucleotides matching TRBD2. V was pared by 0 bases and J by 0 bases, with 4 bases of the junction left unmatched. Looked up from germline, CDR1 is SGHRS and CDR2 is YFSETQ. The CDR3 spans 16 residues. CDR3 coding DNA: TGCGCCAGCAGCTTGGCGCCAGCGGGGAGCACAGATACGCAGTATTTT. Protein: CASSLAPAGSTDTQYF.

This clonotype was counted many times. The CDR3 DNA follows: TGTGCCAGCAGTGCGGACACTCGGTTGTACTTC. Translated: CASSADTRLYF. The V and J genes are TRBV28 and TRBJ2-7, with a possible D match to TRBD1 (5 bases). The V gene's germline CDR1 is MDHEN and CDR2 SYDVKM. Trimming shortened V by 5 bases and J by 12 bases, and 14 bases separated the two germline ends. This CDR3 comprises 11 residues.

This clonotype has at least ten counts. This chain connects TRBV3-1 to TRBJ2-7; tentatively, D is TRBD1 or TRBD2 (5 bases each). The CDR3 is 14 residues long. Germline V gene lookup returns CDR1 LGHDT and CDR2 YNNKEL (reference sequence). The V and J ends lost 4 bases and 5 bases respectively, with 15 bases between them. CDR3 in amino acids: CASSLEGRVNEQYF. DNA for the CDR3: TGTGCCAGCAGCCTCGAGGGCAGGGTCAACGAGCAGTACTTC.

The genes are TRBV5-1 and TRBJ2-2; maybe TRBD2 (5 bases). Germline lookup yields CDR1 SGHRS and CDR2 YFSETQ. The CDR3 runs 15 residues. Trimming removed 3 bases at V and 7 bases at J, with 16 bases between. CDR3 coding DNA: TGCGCCAGCAGCTCGAACGCCTTTGAGGGCGGGGAGCTGTTTTTT. This translates into CASSSNAFEGGELFF.

A remark on this clonotype: It may be a read error: a sequence one base away is much more abundant. The V and J genes are TRBV11-3 and TRBJ2-4, with 8 bases identical to TRBD1. With V trimmed by 5 bases and J by 8 bases, 8 bases remained unmatched. Germline assignment: CDR1 SGHNT and CDR2 YENEEA. This CDR3 contains 14 residues. The CDR3 loop is CASSHRGCGDIQYF. DNA for the CDR3: TGTGCCAGCAGCCACAGGGGGTGCGGGGACATTCAGTACTTC. Together with reference TRBV11-3 and TRBJ2-4, the CDR3 gives the full variable domain: EAGVVQSPRYKIIEKKQPVAFWCNPISGHNTLYWYLQNLGQGPELLIRYENEEAVDDSQLPKDRFSAERLKGVDSTLKIQPAELGDSAVYLCASSHRGCGDIQYFGAGTRLSVL.

This clonotype was recorded a few times. The chain is built from TRBV25-1 and TRBJ1-4, with a possible D match to TRBD1 (6 bases). Germline values: CDR1 MGHDK, CDR2 SYGVNS. This CDR3 spans 17 amino acids. Deletions cut 6 bases from V and 5 bases from J, with 22 bases between. The CDR3 DNA reads TGTGCCAGCAGCGATCAATCCCCAGGACAGAAAAATGAAAAACTGTTTTTT. The encoded protein is CASSDQSPGQKNEKLFF.

This clonotype showed up many times. The chain links TRBV5-5 to TRBJ2-3; the D gene is possibly TRBD1 (6 bases). CDR1 and CDR2 from the germline V gene are SGHKS and YYEKEE (reference sequence). V shed 0 bases and J shed 4 bases, with 12 bases lying between them. CDR3 length equals 15 residues. The CDR3 loop reads CASSLEGRGADTQYF. In nucleotides, the CDR3 is TGTGCCAGCAGCTTGGAGGGCAGGGGCGCAGATACGCAGTATTTT.

The table lists this clonotype with many counts. This rearrangement joins TRBV3-1 to TRBJ1-2; no definite D call. The V gene lost 0 bases and the J gene lost 1 base, with 6 bases spanning the gap. This CDR3 spans 14 amino acids. Germline V gene sequence: CDR1 LGHDT, CDR2 YNNKEL (reference sequence). CDR3 loop: CASSQDRFNYGYTF. The CDR3 coding sequence is TGTGCCAGCAGCCAAGATCGGTTTAACTATGGCTACACCTTC.

This clonotype has at least ten counts. The chain recombines TRBV3-1 with TRBJ2-2; TRBD2 aligns across 8 bases. The CDR3 runs 16 residues. Germline V gene sequence: CDR1 LGHDT, CDR2 YNNKEL (reference sequence). Trimming took 2 bases from V and 6 from J; bases not matched to a gene: 8. The CDR3 loop reads CASSQRPSGGSGELFF. DNA of the CDR3: TGTGCCAGCAGCCAAAGACCCAGCGGGGGTTCCGGGGAGCTGTTTTTT.

This clonotype was counted only a few times. The chain employs TRBV6-1 and TRBJ2-3; 13 bases match TRBD2. V gave up 0 bases and J gave up 1 base; unmatched junction bases: 1. This CDR3 spans 17 amino acids. CDR1 MNHNS and CDR2 SASEGT come from the germline V gene. The CDR3 sequence: CASSEAGTSGGTDTQYF. The CDR3 DNA follows: TGTGCCAGCAGTGAAGCCGGGACTAGCGGGGGCACAGATACGCAGTATTTT.